The rows below give T cell receptor beta chains drawn from one sample of a study of blood T cell repertoires in COVID-19. Assay: immunoSEQ multiplex PCR; the TCRdb copy retains only in-frame clones and omits some. The sample lists roughly 300,000 clones; about 83% were seen once. Material for sequencing was peripheral blood. These receptors all stem from a woman between 45 and 65 years old with acute or convalescent COVID-19. CDR3s include the opening cysteine and the closing phenylalanine or tryptophan. A D gene is named only where the DNA matches it firmly. For some rows the clone size is stated as once, few or many, or as a class when expanded; others skip it.

>-|-|17|TRBJ2-6|TRBV6-2/TRBV6-3
TGTGCCAGCAGTTACTCGATCGGGGGCTCTGGGGCCAACGTCCTGACTTTC
CASSYSIGGSGANVLTF
>-|TRBD1|13|TRBJ2-3|TRBV28
TGTGCCAGCAGTTTGAGGGGGCCAGATACGCAGTATTTT
CASSLRGPDTQYF
>-|TRBD2|17|TRBJ2-4|TRBV7-6
TGTGCCAGCAGCTTAGATGGGCGGGGGGTAGCCAAAAACATTCAGTACTTC
CASSLDGRGVAKNIQYF
>-|-|17|TRBJ2-1|TRBV11-2
TGTGCCAGCAGCTTATCCGGGGGGCAGAACTCCTACAATGAGCAGTTCTTC
CASSLSGGQNSYNEQFF
>few|TRBD1|15|TRBJ2-7|TRBV6-6
TGTGCCAGCAGCTCGGGACAGGGAGGCTCCTACGAGCAGTACTTC
CASSSGQGGSYEQYF
>-|TRBD1|15|TRBJ1-2|TRBV6-6
TGTGCCAGCACTCCCGGCGGACAGGCGCACTATGGCTACACCTTC
CASTPGGQAHYGYTF
>-|-|12|TRBJ2-2|TRBV12-3/TRBV12-4
TGTGCCAGCAGTTCGTCGACCGGGGAGCTGTTTTTT
CASSSSTGELFF
>-|TRBD2|17|TRBJ2-3|TRBV5-1
TGCGCCAGCAGCTCCGGGACTAGCGGATACAGCACAGATACGCAGTATTTT
CASSSGTSGYSTDTQYF
>-|-|14|TRBJ1-5|TRBV10-2
TGCGCCAGCAGTAAGACAGATAGCAATCAGCCCCAGCATTTT
CASSKTDSNQPQHF
>-|TRBD1|13|TRBJ2-7|TRBV12-3/TRBV12-4
TGTGCCAGCAGTTTGAGCAGGGACAGCGAGCAGTACTTC
CASSLSRDSEQYF
>-|-|15|TRBJ2-3|TRBV5-1
TGCGCCAGCAGCTCAGAAACCCCCGTCACAGATACGCAGTATTTT
CASSSETPVTDTQYF
>-|TRBD1|13|TRBJ2-7|TRBV27
TGTGCCAGCAGTTTCTCGCAGGGGGACGAGCAGTACTTC
CASSFSQGDEQYF
>-|TRBD1|16|TRBJ2-1|TRBV2
TGTGCCAGCAGGGCCGGACAGGGGGACCCACACAATGAGCAGTTCTTC
CASRAGQGDPHNEQFF
>many|-|13|TRBJ1-3|TRBV4-1
TGCGCCAGCAGCCAAGTTGAGGGAAACACCATATATTTT
CASSQVEGNTIYF
>-|TRBD2|14|TRBJ2-7|TRBV25-1
TGTGCCAGCAGTGGGACTAGCGGAGCCTACGAGCAGTACTTC
CASSGTSGAYEQYF
>-|-|13|TRBJ1-2|TRBV12-3/TRBV12-4
TGTGCCAGCAGACAACAGGGAGCGGATGGCTACACCTTC
CASRQQGADGYTF